This is a list of T cell receptor beta chains from one sample in a study of CD8 T cells in ankylosing spondylitis. TCRdb processed the 5' RACE reads anew with MiXCR; each CDR3 protein has one entry. Of about 250,000 distinct CDR3 sequences listed, 30% to 35% are singletons. The sequenced material came from blood, either unsorted or a sorted T cell fraction (not recorded which). Receptors were obtained from a male donor with ankylosing spondylitis or in good health (not recorded which). CDR3s include the opening cysteine and the closing phenylalanine or tryptophan. A D gene is named only where the DNA matches it firmly. Size tells how often a clone was seen (once, few, many) or the class of an expanded clone, and some rows leave it out.

-,TRBV15,TRBJ2-7,-,12,TGTGCCACCAGCCGGGGATGGAACGAGCAGTACTTC,CATSRGWNEQYF
-,TRBV11-2,TRBJ2-7,-,15,TGTGCCAGCAGCTCGTTGCGGGACAGCTCCTACGAGCAGTACTTC,CASSSLRDSSYEQYF
-,TRBV6-1,TRBJ2-1,many,14,TGTGCCAGCCCATCTAGTGACTCCTACAATGAGCAGTTCTTC,CASPSSDSYNEQFF
TRBD1,TRBV29-1,TRBJ2-7,-,14,TGCAGCGTTGGGGGGACAGGGGGAGCCTACGAGCAGTACTTC,CSVGGTGGAYEQYF
TRBD1,TRBV27,TRBJ2-6,-,18,TGTGCCAGCAGCAAGACAGGGATTAACCTCTCTGGGGCCAACGTCCTGACTTTC,CASSKTGINLSGANVLTF
-,TRBV5-5,TRBJ1-1,few,12,TGTGCCAGCTACCGCGGAAACACTGAAGCTTTCTTT,CASYRGNTEAFF
-,TRBV9,TRBJ2-3,few,15,TGTGCCAGCAGCGACCACGGGACTGGCACAGATACGCAGTATTTT,CASSDHGTGTDTQYF
-,TRBV24-1,TRBJ2-7,-,12,TGTGCCACCAGTGATTCAGGGATCGAGCAGTACTTC,CATSDSGIEQYF
-,TRBV9,TRBJ2-1,few,17,TGTGCCAGCAGCCCCCGAGCACGGGGGGCTTCCTACAATGAGCAGTTCTTC,CASSPRARGASYNEQFF
-,TRBV30,TRBJ2-2,-,12,TGTGCCTGGAGTGTACGCACCGGGGAGCTGTTTTTT,CAWSVRTGELFF
-,TRBV5-1,TRBJ2-3,-,14,TGCGCCAGCAGCCCTGAGGGCGGCACAGATACGCAGTATTTT,CASSPEGGTDTQYF
-,TRBV7-9,TRBJ2-1,-,16,TGTGCCAGCAGCCAAGTTCGGCTCAGCTCCTACAATGAGCAGTTCTTC,CASSQVRLSSYNEQFF
-,TRBV2,TRBJ1-1,-,15,TGTGCCAGCAGCCCCATGGGCAGGGGTCGCACTGAAGCTTTCTTT,CASSPMGRGRTEAFF
TRBD1,TRBV5-1,TRBJ2-5,-,15,TGCGCCAGCAGACAACTGGGACAGGGCCAAGAGACCCAGTACTTC,CASRQLGQGQETQYF
TRBD2,TRBV28,TRBJ2-2,-,13,TGTGCCAGCAGATCTAGCGGGTCCGGGGAGCTGTTTTTT,CASRSSGSGELFF
-,TRBV12-3/TRBV12-4,TRBJ1-1,-,15,TGTGCCAGCAGTCCAGGAGTAGGGCTGAACACTGAAGCTTTCTTT,CASSPGVGLNTEAFF
-,TRBV12-3/TRBV12-4,TRBJ2-3,-,13,TGTGCCAGCAGCCGAGACTATTCCGATACGCAGTATTTT,CASSRDYSDTQYF
-,TRBV7-9,TRBJ1-6,-,14,TGTGCCAGCAGCTCGGGGACGGATAATTCACCCCTCCACTTT,CASSSGTDNSPLHF
TRBD2,TRBV29-1,TRBJ2-1,-,14,TGCAGCGTTGACCCCAGCGGGGGGCTGAATGAGCAGTTCTTC,CSVDPSGGLNEQFF
-,TRBV4-1,TRBJ1-1,-,15,TGCGCCAGCAGCCAAGATCCCGACCTGAACACTGAAGCTTTCTTT,CASSQDPDLNTEAFF
TRBD1,TRBV20-1,TRBJ2-7,few,16,TGCAGTGCTAGAGAAAAAGGCGGGACAGGGGCCTACGAGCAGTACTTC,CSAREKGGTGAYEQYF
TRBD1,TRBV20-1,TRBJ1-5,-,15,TGCAGTGCCCAAACAGGGGGCGGTGGCAATCAGCCCCAGCATTTT,CSAQTGGGGNQPQHF
-,TRBV4-1,TRBJ1-1,few,14,TGCGCCAGCAGCCATTACCCGGGCCACGCTGAAGCTTTCTTT,CASSHYPGHAEAFF
TRBD1,TRBV12-3/TRBV12-4,TRBJ2-7,-,19,TGTGCCAGCAGCTCCGCCTGGGACAGGGGGCTCGCAAGCTCCTACGAGCAGTACTTC,CASSSAWDRGLASSYEQYF
TRBD1,TRBV29-1,TRBJ2-2,many,14,TGCAGCGTTGGACCAGGGGGGAACACCGGGGAGCTGTTTTTT,CSVGPGGNTGELFF
-,TRBV9,TRBJ2-2,few,16,TGTGCCAGCAGCGTAGTGGGATCCCCAAACACCGGGGAGCTGTTTTTT,CASSVVGSPNTGELFF
-,TRBV7-9,TRBJ2-3,-,15,TGTGCCAGCAGCTTAGTGACGGGGGTGGCAGATACGCAGTATTTT,CASSLVTGVADTQYF
-,TRBV5-1,TRBJ2-3,few,14,TGCGCCAGCAGCTTAGGCACGGCGGCGGATACGCAGTATTTT,CASSLGTAADTQYF
-,TRBV7-9,TRBJ1-4,once,17,TGTGCCAGCAGCTTCCCGGGAAGGCCTGCAACTAATGAAAAACTGTTTTTT,CASSFPGRPATNEKLFF
-,TRBV5-1,TRBJ2-7,-,14,TGCGCCAGCAGCTTGGTCGGAGGAACCTACGAGCAGTACTTC,CASSLVGGTYEQYF
TRBD1,TRBV20-1,TRBJ1-4,-,16,TGCAGTGCCCCTCCGGGACAGTCAGGGGATTGGGGAAAACTGTTTTTT,CSAPPGQSGDWGKLFF
TRBD2,TRBV27,TRBJ2-7,few,15,TGTGCCAGCAGTTCTCCAGCGGGGGGGCTTCCCGAGCAGTACTTC,CASSSPAGGLPEQYF
-,TRBV5-1,TRBJ2-5,-,14,TGCGCCAGCAGCTTGGGATCTGCCCAAGAGACCCAGTACTTC,CASSLGSAQETQYF
-,TRBV18,TRBJ2-1,-,14,TGTGCCAGCTCTAACGGGGGCTCCTACAATGAGCAGTTCTTC,CASSNGGSYNEQFF
TRBD2,TRBV4-1,TRBJ2-1,-,14,TGCGCCAGCAGCCAAGATGGAGGGACTAGCGGGCGGAACTTC,CASSQDGGTSGRNF
TRBD2,TRBV7-9,TRBJ2-3,-,16,TGTGCCAGCAGCTCGCTCACTAGCGGGGCTGCAGATACGCAGTATTTT,CASSSLTSGAADTQYF
-,TRBV20-1,TRBJ2-4,few,14,TGCAGTGCGGGTCCACGTCTAGCCAAAAACATTCAGTACTTC,CSAGPRLAKNIQYF
TRBD1,TRBV20-1,TRBJ2-6,-,18,TGCAGTGCTAGAGAAGGGACAGGGGGCCGCTCTGGGGCCAACGTCCTGACTTTC,CSAREGTGGRSGANVLTF
TRBD1,TRBV7-2,TRBJ1-2,few,12,TGTGCCAGCAGCTTGGCCGGGACAGGGGGCACCTTC,CASSLAGTGGTF
-,TRBV20-1,TRBJ2-3,-,15,TGCAGTGCTAGAGAGTCCAGGGCTCGCACAGATACGCAGTATTTT,CSARESRARTDTQYF
-,TRBV20-1,TRBJ1-5,-,15,TGCAGTGCTAGAGATGAGAGTAATAGCAATCAGCCCCAGCATTTT,CSARDESNSNQPQHF
TRBD1,TRBV20-1,TRBJ2-3,many,15,TGCAGTGCTAGAGGGATAACAGGGGACGCAGATACGCAGTATTTT,CSARGITGDADTQYF
-,TRBV6-5,TRBJ2-3,-,14,TGTGCCAGCAGTCTAGCTCAGGTGACAGATACGCAGTATTTT,CASSLAQVTDTQYF
-,TRBV5-1,TRBJ2-2,-,15,TGCGCCAGCAGCGATATCCAGCTTAGGGCGGGGGAGCTGTTTTTT,CASSDIQLRAGELFF
-,TRBV18,TRBJ2-5,-,14,TGTGCCAGCTCACCAGGGGGGCCCGTGGAGACCCAGTACTTC,CASSPGGPVETQYF
-,TRBV4-2,TRBJ2-1,-,14,TGTGCCAGCAGCGCCCGGGACGACGACAATGAGCAGTTCTTC,CASSARDDDNEQFF
-,TRBV3-1,TRBJ2-3,once,14,TGTGCCAGCAGCCAAGATAAGTCGGCGGGTACGCAGTATTTT,CASSQDKSAGTQYF
-,TRBV7-9,TRBJ1-1,-,14,TGTGCCAGCAGCTTTTCCAGGGCCAACACTGAAGCTTTCTTT,CASSFSRANTEAFF
-,TRBV20-1,TRBJ1-2,few,12,TGCAGTGCTAGACTTACGGAGGGCGGCTACACCTTC,CSARLTEGGYTF
TRBD1,TRBV25-1,TRBJ2-7,-,14,TGTGCCAGCAGTTCTGGGGACAGGGATAACGAGCAGTACTTC,CASSSGDRDNEQYF
TRBD2,TRBV4-1,TRBJ2-5,-,16,TGCGCCAGCAGCATAACCGGGACTAGGCTTGGAGAGACCCAGTACTTC,CASSITGTRLGETQYF
-,TRBV6-1,TRBJ1-4,-,13,TGTGCCAGCGCATTCGGGGAGAATGAAAAACTGTTTTTT,CASAFGENEKLFF